The entry that follows covers one T cell receptor (beta chain) sequence. It has no known antigen specificity. No much larger clone exists at a distance of one base, and base qualities are not known. Library preparation used multiplex PCR. TCRdb names Illumina HiSeq 2500 as the instrument used. Following protocols modified from ARM-PCR, the researchers constructed TCRbeta libraries through three rounds of nested PCR with primers (Table S4). Before sequencing, PCR products of 200-500 bp were excised from the gel and purified with the QIAquick gel extraction kit. On the authors' methods: Trimmomatic was used to clean the reads, FLASH was used to merge the reads into complete CDR3 sequences, and MiTCR was used to assign the reads to V(D)J germline segments. Clonal diversity was calculated as the inverse Simpson's index using VDJtools. In-frame sequences without a premature stop codon were defined as productive reads. The public reads were reanalyzed by TCRdb: fastp trimming at Q25, MiXCR alignment, in-frame beta chains only. Duplicate CDR3 protein sequences are folded into a single record with the most common DNA and genes. For this entry, the V and J calls and clone size follow TCRdb and not the study's own pipeline. The sample table contains over 80,000 distinct CDR3 sequences; only one count was recorded for approximately 80% of them. In total, the top ten clones hold 30% of the sample.

The data derive from a study of tumor and adjacent non-tumor tissue in lung cancer listed by TCRdb under 2018. Study-level background: By cancer type, the cohort comprised some twelve adenocarcinoma patients, a couple of squamous cell carcinoma patients and 1 small cell lung cancer patient. The approximately 15 enrolled patients, of whom approximately 10 were men and 5 were women, were aged about 31 to 80 years and were diagnosed with TNM stage I to III disease. Sequencing produced roughly 130 million productive TCRbeta reads in total, an average of approximately 4 million reads per sample. The study compared bulk TCRbeta repertoires between lung tumor tissue and matched distant non-tumor lung tissue from over twelve lung cancer patients. TCRbeta CDR3 sequencing was performed on roughly 27 paired specimens, with one tumor sample and one normal lung sample collected per patient.

RNA was extracted from bulk unsorted tissue and checked for quality with a NanoDrop ND-1000 and an Agilent 2100. Normal lung samples were distant non-tumor tissue taken more than 3 cm from the tumor edge. All donors had newly diagnosed lung cancer, had not received prior chemotherapy, and were admitted for thoracic surgery in China between August and November 2014. Patients who had received previous radiotherapy or chemotherapy, or who had another concurrent cancer, were excluded from the study. Surgical tissue pieces of about 1-2.1 cm3 were preserved in RNAlater solution and were kept at -80 degrees C until use. Results the study describes overall, beyond this receptor: The methods do not name the sequencing platform or mention unique molecular identifiers. Younger patients had significantly higher TCR diversity, and higher tumor TCR diversity was associated with shorter overall and disease-free survival. The top 100 clones made up a significantly larger cumulative share of the repertoire in normal lung than in tumor tissue. Peripheral blood was not sequenced, so blood TCRbeta repertoires were not examined in the lung cancer patients of the study. Significantly higher TCR diversity (inverse Simpson) was observed in tumor tissue than in normal lung tissue (approximately 430 vs 150, P = 0.0075, Mann-Whitney U test). The cohort had only about 14 patients, and the authors noted that larger samples and more detailed clinical data are needed.

The CDR3 has 18 amino acids, counting the end cysteine and phenylalanine. Kept here is only the CDR3 DNA, which spans 54 bases and is read in frame from base 1. The germline V gene supplies CDR1 SGHVS and CDR2 FQNEAQ. V lost 9 bases and J lost 9 bases, and the count of bases not matched to a germline gene is 24. Sequenced material: distant non-tumor lung tissue. This clonotype was sampled from a man aged 55 to 70 with small cell lung cancer. The chain is encoded by TRBV7-8 joined to TRBJ2-1, and TRBD2 matches 9 of the central bases. The CDR3 region: CASSSYPIAGEALSEQFF. The DNA sequence is as follows: TGTGCCAGTAGTTCTTATCCAATAGCGGGAGAGGCTCTCAGTGAGCAGTTCTTC.